These T cell receptor beta chains were read from a single sample in a study of blood T cell repertoires in COVID-19. The table came from immunoSEQ multiplex PCR; TCRdb's copy has only in-frame clones and leaves some out. Here the sample spans 150,000 or so clones, 75% to 85% being singletons. Sequences were obtained from PBMCs or T cells enriched from blood (not recorded which). All receptors come from a man in his forties or fifties who had recovered from COVID-19. Each CDR3 is given with its conserved first and last residue. A D gene is named only where the DNA matches it firmly. Not every row has a clone size; where given, it reads once, few, many or a size class.

CASSILYNSGNTIYF TGTGCCAGTAGTATATTGTACAACTCTGGAAACACCATATATTTT . TRBV19 15 TRBJ1-3 .
CASSEGQPNYGYTF TGTGCCAGCAGTGAAGGACAGCCTAACTATGGCTACACCTTC . TRBV6-1 14 TRBJ1-2 .
CASSDTGYGYTF TGTGCCAGCAGTGACACAGGCTATGGCTACACCTTC . TRBV2 12 TRBJ1-2 .
CASSMVAGGINEQFF TGTGCCAGCAGCATGGTAGCGGGGGGGATCAATGAGCAGTTCTTC . TRBV7-8 15 TRBJ2-1 TRBD2
CASSMGLGFRNEQFF TGTGCCAGTAGTATGGGACTAGGTTTTCGCAATGAGCAGTTCTTC . TRBV19 15 TRBJ2-1 TRBD2
CSVEYYGQGRNTIYF TGCAGCGTTGAATACTACGGACAGGGCCGAAACACCATATATTTT . TRBV29-1 15 TRBJ1-3 TRBD1
CASSLGEDTQYF TGTGCCAGCAGTTTAGGGGAGGATACGCAGTATTTT . TRBV12-3/TRBV12-4 12 TRBJ2-3 .
CASSQDRGQSFWSPLHF TGTGCCAGCAGCCAAGATCGAGGGCAGTCCTTTTGGTCACCCCTCCACTTT . TRBV3-1/TRBV3-2 17 TRBJ1-6 .
CSVDSGDGSPLHF TGCAGCGTTGATTCAGGGGATGGTTCACCCCTCCACTTT . TRBV29-1 13 TRBJ1-6 .
CASSPSSAGGSGYTF TGTGCCAGCAGCCCTTCTTCGGCAGGGGGCTCTGGCTACACCTTC . TRBV3-1/TRBV3-2 15 TRBJ1-2 TRBD1
CATTGSLRETQYF TGTGCCACTACAGGGTCTCTTCGAGAGACCCAGTACTTC . TRBV2 13 TRBJ2-5 .
CASSIRAAEQFF TGTGCCAGTAGTATCCGCGCGGCGGAGCAGTTCTTC . TRBV19 12 TRBJ2-1 .
CASSSTGTSDTGELFF TGCGCCAGCAGCTCAACCGGGACTAGCGACACCGGGGAGCTGTTTTTT . TRBV5-1 16 TRBJ2-2 TRBD2
CASIPASPQSNYGYTF TGTGCCAGCATCCCTGCCTCACCGCAGTCTAACTATGGCTACACCTTC . TRBV5-4 16 TRBJ1-2 .
CASSYAGLSNYGYTF TGTGCCAGCAGTTACGCGGGACTCTCAAACTATGGCTACACCTTC once TRBV6-5 15 TRBJ1-2 .
CASSYDGTVNEKLFF TGTGCCAGCAGCTACGACGGGACAGTTAATGAAAAACTGTTTTTT . TRBV6-5 15 TRBJ1-4 TRBD1
CASSLRQGATEAFF TGTGCCAGCAGCCTTAGACAGGGGGCGACTGAAGCTTTCTTT . TRBV6-5 14 TRBJ1-1 TRBD1
CASSLAQGGGATGELFF TGTGCCAGCAGCTTAGCACAAGGCGGGGGGGCGACCGGGGAGCTGTTTTTT . TRBV7-6 17 TRBJ2-2 TRBD2
CASSQPGQGTEAFF TGTGCCAGTAGTCAACCCGGACAAGGCACTGAAGCTTTCTTT . TRBV19 14 TRBJ1-1 .
CASSYGQGQYYEQYF TGTGCCAGCAGTTATGGACAGGGACAATACTACGAGCAGTACTTC . TRBV6-5 15 TRBJ2-7 TRBD1
CASWDRGRVEAFF TGTGCCAGTTGGGACAGGGGACGAGTTGAAGCTTTCTTT . TRBV19 13 TRBJ1-1 TRBD1
CASSSSGGTDTQYF TGTGCCAGCAGCTCTAGCGGGGGCACAGATACGCAGTATTTT once TRBV7-3 14 TRBJ2-3 TRBD2
CASSQDQRGTFQETQYF TGTGCCAGCAGCCAAGACCAGCGGGGGACCTTCCAAGAGACCCAGTACTTC . TRBV4-2 17 TRBJ2-5 TRBD2
CAISDQEKETQYF TGTGCCATCAGTGACCAGGAAAAAGAGACCCAGTACTTC . TRBV10-3 13 TRBJ2-5 .
CASSLRDRDGYTF TGTGCCAGCAGCTTAAGGGACAGGGACGGCTACACCTTC . TRBV7-9 13 TRBJ1-2 TRBD1
CASSETGKNGYTF TGCGCCAGCAGTGAGACCGGGAAAAATGGCTACACCTTC few TRBV10-2 13 TRBJ1-2 .
CASARRVETEAFF TGTGCCAGCGCCCGCCGGGTGGAGACTGAAGCTTTCTTT . TRBV2 13 TRBJ1-1 .
CASSLAGNGYTF TGTGCCAGCAGCTTAGCCGGGAATGGCTACACCTTC . TRBV7-6 12 TRBJ1-2 .
CASSLTGRQPQHF TGTGCCAGCAGCTTAACAGGGCGGCAGCCCCAGCATTTT . TRBV7-2 13 TRBJ1-5 .
CASGYDRGATNSPLHF TGTGCCAGCGGCTACGACAGGGGGGCGACTAATTCACCCCTCCACTTT . TRBV27 16 TRBJ1-6 TRBD1
CASRDRGEQFF TGTGCCAGCAGGGATCGGGGTGAGCAGTTCTTC . TRBV3-1/TRBV3-2 11 TRBJ2-1 .
CASSISGQGYNEQFF TGTGCCAGCAGCATCTCGGGACAGGGCTACAATGAGCAGTTCTTC . TRBV9 15 TRBJ2-1 TRBD1
CAWSHRGRGKAGELFF TGTGCCTGGAGTCATAGGGGGCGGGGTAAGGCCGGGGAGCTGTTTTTT . TRBV30 16 TRBJ2-2 .
CASTGYESTGDTEAFF TGTGCCAGCACTGGTTACGAATCTACAGGGGATACTGAAGCTTTCTTT . TRBV4-2 16 TRBJ1-1 TRBD1
CASSYGGSPNDDFHF TGTGCCAGCAGTTACGGCGGCAGCCCTAACGATGACTTCCACTTT . TRBV6-5 15 TRBJ1-6 .
CASRASHYEQYF TGTGCCAGCAGGGCTTCGCATTACGAGCAGTACTTC . TRBV2 12 TRBJ2-7 .
CASSSQGTDTQYF TGTGCCAGCAGCTCGCAGGGAACAGATACGCAGTATTTT . TRBV13 13 TRBJ2-3 .
CASSYSQGAEAFF TGTGCCAGCAGTTACTCCCAGGGGGCTGAAGCTTTCTTT . TRBV6-5 13 TRBJ1-1 TRBD1
CASSLDNRPNSPLHF TGTGCCAGCAGCTTAGACAACAGGCCAAATTCACCCCTCCACTTT many TRBV11-3 15 TRBJ1-6 .
CASNAGQYLNQPQHF TGTGCCAGCAACGCGGGACAGTACCTTAATCAGCCCCAGCATTTT once TRBV6-5 15 TRBJ1-5 TRBD1
CASSLEGGARTDTQYF TGCGCCAGCAGCTTGGAGGGGGGGGCGAGGACAGATACGCAGTATTTT once TRBV5-1 16 TRBJ2-3 .
CASRKEKQGNYGYTF TGTGCCAGCAGAAAAGAAAAACAGGGAAACTATGGCTACACCTTC . TRBV27 15 TRBJ1-2 .
CASKPGLNYGYTF TGTGCCAGCAAACCGGGACTTAACTATGGCTACACCTTC . TRBV9 13 TRBJ1-2 .
CASSYDYQNSPLHF TGTGCCAGCAGTTATGATTACCAGAATTCACCCCTCCACTTT . TRBV6-6 14 TRBJ1-6 .
CASSERTALYGYTF TGCGCCAGCAGTGAACGGACAGCGCTCTATGGCTACACCTTC . TRBV10-2 14 TRBJ1-2 .
CASSSRGAKNIQYF TGTGCCAGCAGCTCTCGGGGAGCCAAAAACATTCAGTACTTC . TRBV7-2 14 TRBJ2-4 .
CASSPEALAGGEQFF TGTGCCAGCAGCCCGGAGGCGCTAGCGGGGGGTGAGCAGTTCTTC once TRBV5-4 15 TRBJ2-1 TRBD2
CAYPAGSNQPQHF TGCGCCTACCCGGCCGGGTCTAATCAGCCCCAGCATTTT . TRBV10-1 13 TRBJ1-5 .
CATSRDLGTGAWEQFF TGTGCCACCAGCAGAGATCTTGGGACAGGGGCCTGGGAGCAGTTCTTC . TRBV15 16 TRBJ2-1 TRBD1
CASSAGYYMNTEAFF TGTGCCAGCAGCGCAGGGTATTATATGAACACTGAAGCTTTCTTT . TRBV9 15 TRBJ1-1 .
CASSGSSGSSYNEQFF TGTGCCAGCAGCGGATCCAGCGGAAGCTCCTACAATGAGCAGTTCTTC . TRBV7-7 16 TRBJ2-1 .
CATRRGAVSDTQYF TGTGCCACACGACGGGGGGCCGTGTCGGATACGCAGTATTTT . TRBV6-5 14 TRBJ2-3 .
CASSLTQSTRGYTF TGTGCCAGCAGCTTAACCCAATCCACGAGGGGCTACACCTTC . TRBV7-3 14 TRBJ1-2 .
CASSPQGTLSTDTQYF TGTGCCAGCTCACCTCAGGGCACCCTTAGCACAGATACGCAGTATTTT . TRBV18 16 TRBJ2-3 .
CAISESGRGANYGYTF TGTGCCATCAGTGAGTCTGGCAGGGGAGCTAACTATGGCTACACCTTC . TRBV10-3 16 TRBJ1-2 .
CAWSGLAGGNQETQYF TGTGCCTGGAGTGGTCTAGCGGGGGGTAACCAAGAGACCCAGTACTTC . TRBV30 16 TRBJ2-5 TRBD2
CASSQDNPGETQYF TGTGCCAGCAGCCAAGATAACCCCGGAGAGACCCAGTACTTC few TRBV4-2 14 TRBJ2-5 .